Included here is one T cell receptor (beta chain) sequence, with context. Its antigen is unidentified. These data originate in a study of regulatory T cells in long-lasting Graves disease. Turning to the study itself: Newly diagnosed Graves' patients took antithyroid drugs under 3 months. Study findings and constraints: Thyroid tissue went unstudied; only peripheral blood was examined. Sharing of public clonotypes was greater in persistent patients (under 3,000) than in new patients (966).

Sequencing libraries for TCR beta were prepared with iRepertoire HTBI primers and Arm-PCR of CDR3 regions. TCRdb processed the multiplex PCR reads anew with MiXCR; each CDR3 protein has one entry. Of hundreds of thousands of distinct CDR3 sequences in the sample, roughly 18% were seen once. Time point described: newly diagnosed GD, antithyroid drugs for less than 3 months. PBMC-extracted RNA yielded the TCR library. Unmatched junction bases numbered 14, after V lost 7 bases and J lost 5 bases. From germline, CDR1 is SGHKS and CDR2 YYEKEE (reference sequence). This CDR3 region has 16 residues. The TCR comes from a female donor with Graves disease. This chain connects TRBV5-5 to TRBJ2-5; 10 nucleotides agree with TRBD1. The source material was peripheral blood mononuclear cells (PBMCs), sampled at new diagnosis, from a patient treated with antithyroid drugs. The CDR3 reads CASSLRTGQGGETQYF. CDR3 sequence (DNA): TGTGCCAGCTCCCTACGGACCGGACAGGGGGGGGAGACCCAGTACTTC.